This TCR beta chain was identified in a study of HIV-infected patients and healthy controls. 400 to 550 ng RNA was reverse transcribed with alpha and beta constant-region primers. Alpha and beta chain libraries were made separately by chain-specific third strand synthesis with multiplexing indices. Two random hexamers, added before amplification and joined, formed each molecule's 12-nucleotide barcode. TCRdb recomputed calls from the 5' RACE reads with MiXCR, one row per CDR3 protein. The table includes several thousand distinct CDR3 sequences, 8.7% detected once. Overall study findings and caveats: In healthy controls, MAIT alpha CDR3s were common; in HIV+ repertoires, severely depleted. Significant mean usage differences between HIV-infected patients and controls involved eight alpha and eight beta V genes. HIV-associated CDR3 frequencies dropped significantly during therapy; CMV-associated ones, mostly rising, changed nonsignificantly.

This clonotype was counted ten times or more. The antigen is not known. Antiretroviral therapy had run roughly three months, about 14 weeks, before follow-up blood collection. Whole blood was used without fractionation, so all unsorted peripheral T cells were included. The sequencing here drew on blood, taken during antiretroviral therapy. This TCR came from an adult with HIV infection.

The CDR3 loop reads CASSYGGYYGYTF. CDR3 in DNA: TGTGCCAGCAGTTACGGTGGATACTATGGCTACACCTTC. This chain uses TRBV6-5 with TRBJ1-2; D ambiguous. The length of the CDR3 is 13 residues. Germline V CDR1 and CDR2: MNHEY, SVGAGI. The germline V and J ends were trimmed by 2 bases and 3 bases, with 7 bases remaining between them.